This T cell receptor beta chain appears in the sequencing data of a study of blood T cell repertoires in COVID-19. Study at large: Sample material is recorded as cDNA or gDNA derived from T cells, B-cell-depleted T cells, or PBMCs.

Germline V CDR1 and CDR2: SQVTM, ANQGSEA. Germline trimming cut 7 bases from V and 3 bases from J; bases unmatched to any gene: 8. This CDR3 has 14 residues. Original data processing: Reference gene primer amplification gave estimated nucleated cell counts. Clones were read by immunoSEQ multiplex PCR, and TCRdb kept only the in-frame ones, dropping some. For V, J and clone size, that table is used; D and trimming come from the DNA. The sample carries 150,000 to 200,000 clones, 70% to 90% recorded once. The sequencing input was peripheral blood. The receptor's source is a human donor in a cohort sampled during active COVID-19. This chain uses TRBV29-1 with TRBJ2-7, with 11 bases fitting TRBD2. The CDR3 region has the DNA TGCAGCGGGGCGCTAGCGGGAGGCAACTACGAGCAGTACTTC. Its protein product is CSGALAGGNYEQYF.